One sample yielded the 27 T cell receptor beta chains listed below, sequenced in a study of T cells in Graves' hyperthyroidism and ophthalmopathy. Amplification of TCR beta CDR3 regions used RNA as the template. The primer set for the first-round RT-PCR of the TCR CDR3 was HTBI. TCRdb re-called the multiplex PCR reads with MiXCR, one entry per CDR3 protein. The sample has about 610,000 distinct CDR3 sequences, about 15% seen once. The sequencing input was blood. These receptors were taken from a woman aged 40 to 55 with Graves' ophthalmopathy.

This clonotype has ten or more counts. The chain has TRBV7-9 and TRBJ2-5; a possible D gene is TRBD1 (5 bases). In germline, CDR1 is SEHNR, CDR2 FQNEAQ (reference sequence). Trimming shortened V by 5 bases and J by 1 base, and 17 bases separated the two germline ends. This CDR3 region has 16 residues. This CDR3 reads CASSQGWGLSQETQYF. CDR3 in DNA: TGTGCCAGCAGCCAGGGTTGGGGCCTTTCCCAAGAGACCCAGTACTTC.

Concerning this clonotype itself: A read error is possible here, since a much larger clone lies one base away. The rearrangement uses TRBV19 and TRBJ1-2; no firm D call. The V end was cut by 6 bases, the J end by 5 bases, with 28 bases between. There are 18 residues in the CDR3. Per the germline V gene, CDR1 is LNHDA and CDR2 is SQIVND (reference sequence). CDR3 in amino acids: CASSPQAVGTSLEYGYTF. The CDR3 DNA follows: TGTGCCAGTAGCCCCCAAGCGGTCGGAACTTCCCTGGAGTATGGCTACACCTTC.

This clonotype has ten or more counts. The CDR3 loop reads CASSFSGGPYEQYF. In nucleotides, the CDR3 is TGTGCCAGCAGTTTTAGCGGAGGGCCCTACGAGCAGTACTTC. J is TRBJ2-7 and V is TRBV28; maybe TRBD2 (6 bases). Germline values: CDR1 MDHEN, CDR2 SYDVKM. The V end lost 3 bases, the J end lost 2 bases, and 11 bases lay between the germline ends. The CDR3 is 14 amino acids. The whole variable domain, filled in from reference TRBV28 and TRBJ2-7, reads DVKVTQSSRYLVKRTGEKVFLECVQDMDHENMFWYRQDPGLGLRLIYFSYDVKMKEKGDIPEGYSVSREKKERFSLILESASTNQTSMYLCASSFSGGPYEQYFGPGTRLTVT.

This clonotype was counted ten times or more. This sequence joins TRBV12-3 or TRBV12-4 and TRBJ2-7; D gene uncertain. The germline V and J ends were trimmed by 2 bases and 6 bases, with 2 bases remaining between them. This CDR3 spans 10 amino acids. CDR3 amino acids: CASSLREQYF. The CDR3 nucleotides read TGTGCCAGCAGTTTACGCGAGCAGTACTTC.

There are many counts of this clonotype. CDR3 sequence (DNA): TGTGCCAGCAGCGGGAACAGGGGGCAAGCGTATAACACCGGGGAGCTGTTTTTT. Translated, it gives CASSGNRGQAYNTGELFF. The J gene is TRBJ2-2, the V gene TRBV27; 9 bases align to TRBD1. This CDR3 has 18 residues. V trimming: 6 bases; J trimming: 2 bases; junction bases outside the gene matches: 13. Per germline, CDR1 MNHEY and CDR2 SMNVEV (reference sequence).

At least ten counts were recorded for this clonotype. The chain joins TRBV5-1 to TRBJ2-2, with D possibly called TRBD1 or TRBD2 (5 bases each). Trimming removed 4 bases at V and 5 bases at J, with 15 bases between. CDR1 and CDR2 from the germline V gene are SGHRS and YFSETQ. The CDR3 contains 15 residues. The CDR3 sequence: CASSLWDHQTGELFF. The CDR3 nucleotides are TGCGCCAGCAGCCTATGGGACCACCAGACCGGGGAGCTGTTTTTT.

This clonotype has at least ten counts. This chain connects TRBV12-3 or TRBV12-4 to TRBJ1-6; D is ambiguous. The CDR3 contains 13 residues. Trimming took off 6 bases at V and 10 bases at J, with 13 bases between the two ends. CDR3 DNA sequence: TGTGCCAGCAGGCCGGGTGAATACTCACCCCTCCACTTT. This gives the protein CASRPGEYSPLHF.

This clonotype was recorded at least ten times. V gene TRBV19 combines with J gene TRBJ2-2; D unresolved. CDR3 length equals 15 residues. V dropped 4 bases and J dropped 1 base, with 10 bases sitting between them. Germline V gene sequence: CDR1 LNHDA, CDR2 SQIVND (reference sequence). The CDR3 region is CASSRGMWNTGELFF. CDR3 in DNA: TGTGCCAGTAGTAGGGGTATGTGGAACACCGGGGAGCTGTTTTTT.

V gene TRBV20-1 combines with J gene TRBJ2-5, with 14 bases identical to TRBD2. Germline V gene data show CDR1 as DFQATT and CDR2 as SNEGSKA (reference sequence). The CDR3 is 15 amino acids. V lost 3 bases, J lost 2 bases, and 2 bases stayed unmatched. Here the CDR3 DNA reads TGCAGTGCTAGGGGGACTAGCGGGAGTCAAGAGACCCAGTACTTC. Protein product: CSARGTSGSQETQYF.

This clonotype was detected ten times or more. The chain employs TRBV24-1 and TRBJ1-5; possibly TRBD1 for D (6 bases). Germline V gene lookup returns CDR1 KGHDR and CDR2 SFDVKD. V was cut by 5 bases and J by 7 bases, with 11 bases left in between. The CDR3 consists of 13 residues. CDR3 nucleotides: TGTGCCACCAGTGTGGCGGGGGGCCAGCCCCAGCATTTT. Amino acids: CATSVAGGQPQHF.

The CDR3 DNA reads TGTGCCAGCAGTCGACAGGGATTGAGTCAGCCCCAGCATTTT. The encoded protein is CASSRQGLSQPQHF. The chain joins TRBV12-3 or TRBV12-4 to TRBJ1-5; TRBD1 matches 7 bases. The CDR3 is 14 residues long. Losses at the gene ends were 5 bases for V and 6 bases for J; bases not matched to a gene: 7.

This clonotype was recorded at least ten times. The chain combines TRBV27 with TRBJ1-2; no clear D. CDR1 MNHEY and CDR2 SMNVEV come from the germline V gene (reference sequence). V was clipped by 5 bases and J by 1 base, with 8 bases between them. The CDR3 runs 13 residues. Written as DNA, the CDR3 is TGTGCCAGCAGTCCCAGGTATAACTATGGCTACACCTTC. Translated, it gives CASSPRYNYGYTF.

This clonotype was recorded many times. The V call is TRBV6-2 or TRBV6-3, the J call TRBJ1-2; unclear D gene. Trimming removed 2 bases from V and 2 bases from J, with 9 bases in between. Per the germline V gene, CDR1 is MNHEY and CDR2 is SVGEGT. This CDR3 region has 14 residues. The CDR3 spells CASSYVSVNYGYTF. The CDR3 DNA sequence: TGTGCCAGCAGTTACGTTTCGGTAAACTATGGCTACACCTTC.

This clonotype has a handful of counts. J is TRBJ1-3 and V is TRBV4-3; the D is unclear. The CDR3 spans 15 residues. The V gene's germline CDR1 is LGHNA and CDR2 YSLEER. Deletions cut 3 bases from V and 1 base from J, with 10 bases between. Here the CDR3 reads CASSHPGLSGNTIYF. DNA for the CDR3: TGCGCCAGCAGCCATCCGGGCCTATCTGGAAACACCATATATTTT.

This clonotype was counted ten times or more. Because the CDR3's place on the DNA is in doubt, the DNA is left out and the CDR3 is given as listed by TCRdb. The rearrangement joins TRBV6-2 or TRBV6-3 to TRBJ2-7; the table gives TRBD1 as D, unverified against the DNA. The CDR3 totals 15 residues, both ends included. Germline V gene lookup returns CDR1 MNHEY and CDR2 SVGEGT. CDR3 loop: CASSFLAGVVHEQYF.

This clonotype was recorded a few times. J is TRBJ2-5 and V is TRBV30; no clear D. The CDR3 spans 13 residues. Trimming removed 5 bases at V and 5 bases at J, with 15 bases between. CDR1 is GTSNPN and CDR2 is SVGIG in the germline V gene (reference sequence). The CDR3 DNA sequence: TGTGCCTGGTCCGGGTCCCCGAAGGAGACCCAGTACTTC. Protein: CAWSGSPKETQYF.

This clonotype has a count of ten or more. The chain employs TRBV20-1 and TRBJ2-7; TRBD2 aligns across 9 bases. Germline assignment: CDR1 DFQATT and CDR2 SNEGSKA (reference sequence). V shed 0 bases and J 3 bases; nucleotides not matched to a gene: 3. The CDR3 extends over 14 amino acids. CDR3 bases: TGCAGTGCTAGAGATGCGGGAGGGCTCTACGAGCAGTACTTC. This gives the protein CSARDAGGLYEQYF.

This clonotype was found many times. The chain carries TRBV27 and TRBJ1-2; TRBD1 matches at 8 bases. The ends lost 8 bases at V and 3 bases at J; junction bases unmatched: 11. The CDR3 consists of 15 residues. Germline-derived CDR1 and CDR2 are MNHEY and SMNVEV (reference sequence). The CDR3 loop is CASGPRGRGHYGYTF. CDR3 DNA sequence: TGTGCCAGCGGCCCACGGGGCAGGGGGCACTATGGCTACACCTTC.

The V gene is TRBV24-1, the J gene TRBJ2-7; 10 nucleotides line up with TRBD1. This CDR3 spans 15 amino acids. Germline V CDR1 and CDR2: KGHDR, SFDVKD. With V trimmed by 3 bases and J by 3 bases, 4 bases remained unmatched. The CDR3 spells CATSDGGQGNYEQYF. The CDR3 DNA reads TGTGCCACCAGTGATGGGGGACAGGGGAACTACGAGCAGTACTTC.

The CDR3 region is CASSADGTSWDYGYTF. CDR3 in DNA: TGTGCCAGCAGCGCTGACGGGACTTCCTGGGACTATGGCTACACCTTC. The V and J genes are TRBV9 and TRBJ1-2; tentatively, D is TRBD1 (5 bases). In germline, CDR1 is SGDLS, CDR2 YYNGEE. This CDR3 spans 16 amino acids. Trimming removed 3 bases from V and 3 bases from J, with 18 bases in between.

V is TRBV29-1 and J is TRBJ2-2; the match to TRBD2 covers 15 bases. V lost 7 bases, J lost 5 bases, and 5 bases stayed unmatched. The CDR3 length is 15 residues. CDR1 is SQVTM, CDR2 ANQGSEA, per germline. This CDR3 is CSGGTSGRSTGELFF. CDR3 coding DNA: TGCAGCGGCGGGACTAGCGGGAGGTCGACCGGGGAGCTGTTTTTT.

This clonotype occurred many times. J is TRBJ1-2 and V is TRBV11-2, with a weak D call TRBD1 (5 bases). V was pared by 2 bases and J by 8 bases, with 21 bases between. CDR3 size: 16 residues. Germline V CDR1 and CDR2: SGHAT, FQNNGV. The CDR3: CASSLTPYPGSGGYTF. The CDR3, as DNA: TGTGCCAGCAGCTTAACACCGTACCCAGGGTCTGGCGGCTACACCTTC.

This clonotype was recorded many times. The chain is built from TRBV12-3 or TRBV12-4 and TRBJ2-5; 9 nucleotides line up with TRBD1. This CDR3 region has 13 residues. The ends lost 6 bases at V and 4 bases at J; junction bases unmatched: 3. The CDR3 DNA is TGTGCCAGCAGCTCGGACAGGGGAGAGACCCAGTACTTC. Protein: CASSSDRGETQYF.

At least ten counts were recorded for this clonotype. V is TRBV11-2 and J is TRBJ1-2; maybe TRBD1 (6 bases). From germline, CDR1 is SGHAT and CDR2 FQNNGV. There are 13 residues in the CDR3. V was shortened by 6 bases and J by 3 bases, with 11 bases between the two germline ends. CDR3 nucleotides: TGTGCCAGCAGGTTACAGGGTGACTATGGCTACACCTTC. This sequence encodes CASRLQGDYGYTF.

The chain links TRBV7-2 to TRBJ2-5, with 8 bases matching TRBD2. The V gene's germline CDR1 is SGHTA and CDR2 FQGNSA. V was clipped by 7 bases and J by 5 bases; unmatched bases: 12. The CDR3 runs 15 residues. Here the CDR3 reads CASTLTGTRGETQYF. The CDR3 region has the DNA TGTGCCAGCACCCTGACCGGGACTAGGGGCGAGACCCAGTACTTC.

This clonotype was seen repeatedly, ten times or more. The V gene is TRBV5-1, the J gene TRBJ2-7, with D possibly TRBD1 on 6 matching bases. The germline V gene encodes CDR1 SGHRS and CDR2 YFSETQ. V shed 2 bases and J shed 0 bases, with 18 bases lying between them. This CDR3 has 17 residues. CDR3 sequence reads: CASSFLPDSQSSYEQYF. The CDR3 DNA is TGCGCCAGCAGCTTTCTCCCGGACAGTCAGAGCTCCTACGAGCAGTACTTC. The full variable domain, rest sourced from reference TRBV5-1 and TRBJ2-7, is KAGVTQTPRYLIKTRGQQVTLSCSPISGHRSVSWYQQTPGQGLQFLFEYFSETQRNKGNFPGRFSGRQFSNSRSEMNVSTLELGDSALYLCASSFLPDSQSSYEQYFGPGTRLTVT.

The CDR3 sequence is CASSSQGGLDEQYF. In DNA, the CDR3 is TGTGCCAGCAGCTCTCAGGGGGGGCTCGACGAGCAGTACTTC. This chain links TRBV5-4 with TRBJ2-7, with D perhaps assigned TRBD1 or TRBD2 (7 bases each). V was cut by 3 bases and J by 5 bases, with 15 bases left in between. Germline V gene lookup returns CDR1 SGHNT and CDR2 YYREEE (reference sequence). This CDR3 is 14 amino acids long.